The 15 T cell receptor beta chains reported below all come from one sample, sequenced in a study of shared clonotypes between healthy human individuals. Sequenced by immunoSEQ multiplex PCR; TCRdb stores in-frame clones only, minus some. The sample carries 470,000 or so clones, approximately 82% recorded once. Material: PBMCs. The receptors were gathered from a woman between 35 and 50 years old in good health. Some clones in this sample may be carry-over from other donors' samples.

CDR3 DNA: TGCGCCAGCAGCTTGCCCCCTTCGCCCCAGCATTTT. This encodes CASSLPPSPQHF. The chain couples TRBV5-1 to TRBJ1-5, with D unclear. V was trimmed by 1 base and J by 9 bases, leaving 8 bases between them. CDR3 size: 12 residues. Looked up from germline, CDR1 is SGHRS and CDR2 is YFSETQ. The entire variable domain, with the rest obtained from reference TRBV5-1 and TRBJ1-5, is as follows: KAGVTQTPRYLIKTRGQQVTLSCSPISGHRSVSWYQQTPGQGLQFLFEYFSETQRNKGNFPGRFSGRQFSNSRSEMNVSTLELGDSALYLCASSLPPSPQHFGDGTRLSIL.

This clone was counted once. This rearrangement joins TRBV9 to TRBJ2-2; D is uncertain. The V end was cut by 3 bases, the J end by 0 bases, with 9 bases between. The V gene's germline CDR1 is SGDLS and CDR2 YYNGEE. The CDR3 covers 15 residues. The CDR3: CASSGSGANTGELFF. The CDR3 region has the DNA TGTGCCAGCAGCGGCAGTGGGGCGAACACCGGGGAGCTGTTTTTT.

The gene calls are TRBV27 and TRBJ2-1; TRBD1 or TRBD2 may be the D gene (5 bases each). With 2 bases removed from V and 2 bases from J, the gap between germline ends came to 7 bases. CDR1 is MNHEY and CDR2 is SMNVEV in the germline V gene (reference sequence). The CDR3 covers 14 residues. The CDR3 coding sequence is TGTGCCAGCAGTTTAGGGGGTACCTACAATGAGCAGTTCTTC. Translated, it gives CASSLGGTYNEQFF.

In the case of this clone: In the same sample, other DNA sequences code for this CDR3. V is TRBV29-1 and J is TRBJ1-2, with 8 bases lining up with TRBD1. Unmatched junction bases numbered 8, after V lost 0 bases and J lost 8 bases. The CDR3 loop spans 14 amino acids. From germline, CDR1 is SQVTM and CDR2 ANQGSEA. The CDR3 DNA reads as TGCAGCGTTGAAGATCGCGGGACAGGAAACGGCTACACCTTC. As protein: CSVEDRGTGNGYTF.

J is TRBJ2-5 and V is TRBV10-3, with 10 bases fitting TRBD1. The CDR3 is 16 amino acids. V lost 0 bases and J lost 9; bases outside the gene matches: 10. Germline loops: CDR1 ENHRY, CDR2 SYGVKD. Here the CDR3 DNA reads TGTGCCATCAGTGAGTCGACAGGGGGCTACCCCCGGGCCCAGTACTTC. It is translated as CAISESTGGYPRAQYF.

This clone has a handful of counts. The CDR3, as DNA: TGTGCCAGTTTACCAGGACAGGGTTGGTACGAGCAGTACTTC. It is translated as CASLPGQGWYEQYF. The chain uses TRBV6-1 and TRBJ2-7, with 8 nucleotides matching TRBD1. The CDR3 has 14 residues. Germline-derived CDR1 and CDR2 are MNHNS and SASEGT. V shed 9 bases and J 4 bases; nucleotides not matched to a gene: 11.

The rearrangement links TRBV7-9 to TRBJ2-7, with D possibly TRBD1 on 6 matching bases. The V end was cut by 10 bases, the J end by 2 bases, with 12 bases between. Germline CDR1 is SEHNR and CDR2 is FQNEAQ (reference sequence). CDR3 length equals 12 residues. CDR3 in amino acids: CATQGSTYEQYF. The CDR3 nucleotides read TGTGCCACACAGGGTTCGACCTACGAGCAGTACTTC.

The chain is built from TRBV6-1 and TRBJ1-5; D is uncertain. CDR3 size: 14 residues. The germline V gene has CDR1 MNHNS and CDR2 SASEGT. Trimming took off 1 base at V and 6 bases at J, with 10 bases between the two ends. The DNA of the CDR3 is TGTGCCAGCAGTGAAGTTGGGATGGGTCAGCCCCAGCATTTT. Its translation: CASSEVGMGQPQHF.

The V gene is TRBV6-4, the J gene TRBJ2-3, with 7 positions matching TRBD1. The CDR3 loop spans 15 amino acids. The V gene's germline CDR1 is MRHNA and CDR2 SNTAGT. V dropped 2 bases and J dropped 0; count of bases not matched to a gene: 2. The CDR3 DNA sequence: TGTGCCAGCAGTGACACGGGACAGAGCACAGATACGCAGTATTTT. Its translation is CASSDTGQSTDTQYF.

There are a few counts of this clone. The CDR3 DNA reads as TGCGCCAGCAGCGATCAGGGGGCCGGAGAGACCCAGTACTTC. It codes for CASSDQGAGETQYF. V usage is TRBV5-1 and J usage is TRBJ2-5; 8 nucleotides line up with TRBD1. CDR3 length: 14 residues. Losses at the gene ends were 4 bases for V and 4 bases for J; bases not matched to a gene: 6. Looked up from germline, CDR1 is SGHRS and CDR2 is YFSETQ. The variable domain in full, completed from reference TRBV5-1 and TRBJ2-5, reads KAGVTQTPRYLIKTRGQQVTLSCSPISGHRSVSWYQQTPGQGLQFLFEYFSETQRNKGNFPGRFSGRQFSNSRSEMNVSTLELGDSALYLCASSDQGAGETQYFGPGTRLLVL.

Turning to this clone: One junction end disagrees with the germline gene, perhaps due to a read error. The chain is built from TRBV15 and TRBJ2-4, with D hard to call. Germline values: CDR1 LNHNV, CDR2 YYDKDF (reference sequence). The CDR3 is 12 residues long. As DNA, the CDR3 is TGTGCCACCAGCAGAGATCACGGACCACGGGACTTC. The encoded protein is CATSRDHGPRDF. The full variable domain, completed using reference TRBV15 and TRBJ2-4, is DAMVIQNPRYQVTQFGKPVTLSCSQTLNHNVMYWYQQKSSQAPKLLFHYYDKDFNNEADTPDNFQSRRPNTSFCFLDIRSPGLGDTAMYLCATSRDHGPRDFGAGTRLSVL.

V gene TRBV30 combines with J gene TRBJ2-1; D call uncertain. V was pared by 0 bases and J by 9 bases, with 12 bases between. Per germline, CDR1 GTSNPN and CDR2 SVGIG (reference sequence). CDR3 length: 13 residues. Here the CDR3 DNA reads TGTGCCTGGAGTGTAGGGCATGACGGTGAGCAGTTCTTC. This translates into CAWSVGHDGEQFF. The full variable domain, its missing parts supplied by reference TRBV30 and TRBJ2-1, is SQTIHQWPATLVQPVGSPLSLECTVEGTSNPNLYWYRQAAGRGLQLLFYSVGIGQISSEVPQNLSASRPQDRQFILSSKKLLLSDSGFYLCAWSVGHDGEQFFGPGTRLTVL.

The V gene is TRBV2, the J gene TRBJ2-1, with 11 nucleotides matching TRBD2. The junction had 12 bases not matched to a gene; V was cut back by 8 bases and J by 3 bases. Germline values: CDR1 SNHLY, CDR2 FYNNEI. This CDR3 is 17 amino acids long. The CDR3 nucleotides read TGTGCCAGCCTTATCACAGGGACTAGCGGTCTCTACAATGAGCAGTTCTTC. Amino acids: CASLITGTSGLYNEQFF.

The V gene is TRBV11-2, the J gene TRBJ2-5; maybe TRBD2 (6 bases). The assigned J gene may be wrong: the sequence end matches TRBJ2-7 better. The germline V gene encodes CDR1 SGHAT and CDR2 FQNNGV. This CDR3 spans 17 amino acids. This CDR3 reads CASRPLRGRGLSYEQYF. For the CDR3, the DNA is TGTGCCAGCAGACCATTAAGGGGTCGGGGACTCTCCTACGAGCAGTACTTC.

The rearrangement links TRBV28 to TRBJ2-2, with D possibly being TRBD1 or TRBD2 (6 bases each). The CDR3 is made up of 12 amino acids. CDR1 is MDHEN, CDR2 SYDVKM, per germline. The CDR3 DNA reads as TGTGCAATTAGGGGGGACACCGGGGAGCTGTTTTTT. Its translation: CAIRGDTGELFF.